These T cell receptor beta chains were read from a single sample in a study of T cells in localized non-small cell lung cancer. Using immunoSEQ multiplex PCR, the repertoire was profiled, and TCRdb retains in-frame clones only, with some absent. The sample has tens of thousands of clones, about 91% seen once. The sample was peripheral blood mononuclear cells, taken before any cancer treatment. These receptors were collected from a woman between 35 and 70 years old with stage III lung adenocarcinoma. Both conserved end residues are part of each CDR3. The D gene is left open where the match is weak.

V	J	D	DNA	CDR3
TRBV11-2	TRBJ1-1	NA	TGTGCCAGCAGCTTACGAGTCCGCGTGAACACTGAAGCTTTCTTT	CASSLRVRVNTEAFF
TRBV15	TRBJ2-2	NA	TGTGCCACGTCGAAAGGGGGGGCCTGGAGCACCGGGGAGCTGTTTTTT	CATSKGGAWSTGELFF
TRBV6-1	TRBJ2-3	TRBD2	TGTGCCAGCAGTCCCCTTAGCGGGACGGCAGATACGCAGTATTTT	CASSPLSGTADTQYF
TRBV5-1	TRBJ2-5	NA	TGCGCCAGCAGCTGGGACTTACAAGAGACCCAGTACTTC	CASSWDLQETQYF
TRBV7-9	TRBJ2-7	NA	TGTGCCAGCAGCAAAGGGGGGGGTCCCTACGAGCAGTACTTC	CASSKGGGPYEQYF
TRBV10-3	TRBJ2-3	TRBD2	TGTGCCATCAGTGAGACGGAGTGGGCGGGGGGCACAGATACGCAGTATTTT	CAISETEWAGGTDTQYF
TRBV6-1	TRBJ1-4	NA	TGTGCCAGCAGTGAAGCCGCGACGGGGGGTGAAAAACTGTTTTTT	CASSEAATGGEKLFF
TRBV4-3	TRBJ2-7	TRBD2	TGCGCCAGCAGCCAAGATAGCGGGGGATCGGGGGAGCAGTACTTC	CASSQDSGGSGEQYF
TRBV6-6	TRBJ2-4	NA	TGTGCCACCCAGGGGGGCGTGAAGTACTTC	CATQGGVKYF
TRBV9	TRBJ2-6	TRBD1	TGTGCCAGCAGCGCAGTAGGCCCGGGACAGATCTCTGGGGCCAACGTCCTGACTTTC	CASSAVGPGQISGANVLTF
TRBV7-2	TRBJ1-5	NA	TGTGCCAGCAGCTCGGTGGCTAACAATCAGCCCCAGCATTTT	CASSSVANNQPQHF
TRBV6-6	TRBJ2-1	NA	TGTGCCAGCAGACCCCCGGGGTACAATGAGCAGTTCTTC	CASRPPGYNEQFF
TRBV7-3	TRBJ2-3	TRBD2	TGTGCCAGCAGCTTAATGGGACTAGCGGGAGTAGCGGATACGCAGTATTTT	CASSLMGLAGVADTQYF
TRBV9	TRBJ2-3	TRBD2	TGTGCCAGCAGCTATAGCGGGAGGGCCCCAGATACGCAGTATTTT	CASSYSGRAPDTQYF
TRBV7-9	TRBJ1-1	NA	TGTGCCAGCAGCCCGATCCTGAACACTGAAGCTTTCTTT	CASSPILNTEAFF
TRBV7-2	TRBJ2-7	TRBD1	TGTGCCAGCAGCTCCGGGACAGGGTACGAGCAGTACTTC	CASSSGTGYEQYF
TRBV7-9	TRBJ2-2	TRBD2	TGTGCCAGCAGCTTGCTAGCGGGAGTTACCGGGGAGCTGTTTTTT	CASSLLAGVTGELFF
TRBV7-2	TRBJ1-2	TRBD1	TGTGCCAGCAGTAGGGGGCGCTACACCTTC	CASSRGRYTF
TRBV2	TRBJ2-1	TRBD2	TGTGCCAGCAGTAGCGGGGGGGGTGCCTACAATGAGCAGTTCTTC	CASSSGGGAYNEQFF
TRBV7-2	TRBJ2-5	NA	TGTGCCAGCAGCTTTCGCTTTGTGGGCGGAGAGACCCAGTACTTC	CASSFRFVGGETQYF
TRBV9	TRBJ2-3	TRBD2	TGTGCCAGCAGCGTAGACCCCTGGAGCGGGAACTACACAGATACGCAGTATTTT	CASSVDPWSGNYTDTQYF
TRBV5-1	TRBJ2-1	NA	TGCGCCAGCAGCGAGAACATCGACAATGAGCAGTTCTTC	CASSENIDNEQFF